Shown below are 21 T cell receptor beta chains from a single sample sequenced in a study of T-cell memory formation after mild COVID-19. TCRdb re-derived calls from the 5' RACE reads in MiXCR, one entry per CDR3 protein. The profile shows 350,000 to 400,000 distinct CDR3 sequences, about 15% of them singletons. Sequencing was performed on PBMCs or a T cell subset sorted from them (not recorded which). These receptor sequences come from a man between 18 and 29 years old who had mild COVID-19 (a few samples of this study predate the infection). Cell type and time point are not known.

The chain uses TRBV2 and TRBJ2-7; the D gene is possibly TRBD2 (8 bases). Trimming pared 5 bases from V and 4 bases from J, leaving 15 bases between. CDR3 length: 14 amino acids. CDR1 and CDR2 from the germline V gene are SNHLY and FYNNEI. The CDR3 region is CASSREGQLYEQYV. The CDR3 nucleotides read TGTGCCAGCAGTCGGGAGGGACAGCTATACGAGCAGTACGTC.

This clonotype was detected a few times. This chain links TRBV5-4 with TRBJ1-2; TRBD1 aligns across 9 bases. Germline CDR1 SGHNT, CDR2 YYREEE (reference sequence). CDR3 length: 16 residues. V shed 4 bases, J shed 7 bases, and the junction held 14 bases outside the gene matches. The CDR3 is CASSAPEQGAVSGYTF. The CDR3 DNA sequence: TGTGCCAGCAGCGCCCCGGAACAGGGGGCCGTTTCTGGCTACACCTTC.

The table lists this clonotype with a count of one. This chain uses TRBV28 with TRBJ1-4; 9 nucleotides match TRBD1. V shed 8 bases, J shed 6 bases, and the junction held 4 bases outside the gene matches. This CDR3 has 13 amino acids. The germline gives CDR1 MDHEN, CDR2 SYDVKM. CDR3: CASGDRVDEKLFF. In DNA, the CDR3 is TGTGCCAGCGGGGACAGGGTTGATGAAAAACTGTTTTTT.

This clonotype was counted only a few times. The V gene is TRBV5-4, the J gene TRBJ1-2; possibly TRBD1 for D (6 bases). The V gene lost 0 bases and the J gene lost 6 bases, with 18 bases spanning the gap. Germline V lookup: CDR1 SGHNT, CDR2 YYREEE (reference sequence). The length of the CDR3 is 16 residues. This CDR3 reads CASSLVILQGRDGYTF. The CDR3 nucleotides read TGTGCCAGCAGCTTGGTTATTCTCCAGGGGCGGGATGGCTACACCTTC.

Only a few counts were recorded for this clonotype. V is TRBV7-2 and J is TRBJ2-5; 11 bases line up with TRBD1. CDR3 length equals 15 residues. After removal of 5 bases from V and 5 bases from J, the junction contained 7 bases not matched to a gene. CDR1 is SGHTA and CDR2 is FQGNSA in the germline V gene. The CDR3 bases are TGTGCCAGCAGCGTAGGACAGGGGGCTTGGGAGACCCAGTACTTC. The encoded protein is CASSVGQGAWETQYF.

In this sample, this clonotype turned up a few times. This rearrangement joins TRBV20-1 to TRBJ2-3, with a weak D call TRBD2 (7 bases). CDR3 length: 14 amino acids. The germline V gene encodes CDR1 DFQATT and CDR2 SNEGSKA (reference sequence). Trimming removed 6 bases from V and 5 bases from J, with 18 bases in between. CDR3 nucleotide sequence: TGCAGTGCAAGATTGGGGGCGGGGGAAGATACGCAGTATTTT. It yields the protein CSARLGAGEDTQYF.

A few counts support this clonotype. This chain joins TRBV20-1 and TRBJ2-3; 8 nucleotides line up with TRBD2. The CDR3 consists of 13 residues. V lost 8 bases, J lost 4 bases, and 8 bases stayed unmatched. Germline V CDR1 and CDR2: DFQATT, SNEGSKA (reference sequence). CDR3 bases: TGCAGTCTATCGGGGGGGGCGGCAGATACGCAGTATTTT. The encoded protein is CSLSGGAADTQYF.

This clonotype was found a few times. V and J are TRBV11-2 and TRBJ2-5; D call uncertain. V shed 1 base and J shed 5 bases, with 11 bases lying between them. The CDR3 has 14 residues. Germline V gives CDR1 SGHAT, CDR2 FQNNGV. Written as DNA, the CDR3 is TGTGCCAGCAGCTTAGCGGCTACCTGGGAGACCCAGTACTTC. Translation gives CASSLAATWETQYF.

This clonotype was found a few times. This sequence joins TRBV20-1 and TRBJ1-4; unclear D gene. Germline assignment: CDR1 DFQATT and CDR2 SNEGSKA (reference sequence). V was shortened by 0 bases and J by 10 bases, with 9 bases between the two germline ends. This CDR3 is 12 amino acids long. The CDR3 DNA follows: TGCAGTGCTAGAGATATGGGCGGAAAACTGTTTTTT. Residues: CSARDMGGKLFF.

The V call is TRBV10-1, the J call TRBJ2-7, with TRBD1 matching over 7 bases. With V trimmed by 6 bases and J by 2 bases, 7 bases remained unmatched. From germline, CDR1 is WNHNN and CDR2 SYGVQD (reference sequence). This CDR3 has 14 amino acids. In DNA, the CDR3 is TGCGCCAGCAGGCTCACAGGGGAGCCCTACGAGCAGTACGTC. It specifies CASRLTGEPYEQYV.

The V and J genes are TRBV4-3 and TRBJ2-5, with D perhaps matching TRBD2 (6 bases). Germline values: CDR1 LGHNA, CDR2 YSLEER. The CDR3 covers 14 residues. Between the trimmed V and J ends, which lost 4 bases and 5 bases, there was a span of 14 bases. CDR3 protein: CASSRDLPAETQYF. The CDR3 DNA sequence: TGCGCCAGCAGCCGGGACTTGCCCGCGGAGACCCAGTACTTC.

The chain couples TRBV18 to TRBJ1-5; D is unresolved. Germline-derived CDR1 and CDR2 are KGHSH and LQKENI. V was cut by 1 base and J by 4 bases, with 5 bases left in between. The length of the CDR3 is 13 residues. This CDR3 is CASSPQSNQPQHF. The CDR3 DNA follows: TGTGCCAGCTCACCACAATCGAATCAGCCCCAGCATTTT.

The CDR3 bases are TGTGCCTGGAGCGGAGGGGTCCTCCTCTACGAGCAGTACTTC. Translation: CAWSGGVLLYEQYF. The chain combines TRBV30 with TRBJ2-7, with D maybe TRBD2 (6 bases). This CDR3 has 14 amino acids. V lost 3 bases and J 3 bases, leaving 15 bases between the germline ends. Germline CDR1 is GTSNPN and CDR2 is SVGIG (reference sequence).

CDR3 coding DNA: TGTGCCAGCAGTGCTTCGGCCTATAGCAATCAGCCCCAGCATTTT. Its translation is CASSASAYSNQPQHF. V usage is TRBV6-1 and J usage is TRBJ1-5, with D uncertain. This CDR3 is 15 amino acids long. V was pared by 4 bases and J by 0 bases, with 10 bases between. CDR1 is MNHNS and CDR2 is SASEGT in the germline V gene.

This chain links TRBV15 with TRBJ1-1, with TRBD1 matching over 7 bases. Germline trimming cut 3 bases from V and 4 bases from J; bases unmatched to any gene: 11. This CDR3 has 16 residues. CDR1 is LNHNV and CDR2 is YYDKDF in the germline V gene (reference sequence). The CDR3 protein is CATSREPQGSGTEAFF. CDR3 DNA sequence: TGTGCCACCAGCAGGGAACCACAGGGGTCGGGCACTGAAGCTTTCTTT.

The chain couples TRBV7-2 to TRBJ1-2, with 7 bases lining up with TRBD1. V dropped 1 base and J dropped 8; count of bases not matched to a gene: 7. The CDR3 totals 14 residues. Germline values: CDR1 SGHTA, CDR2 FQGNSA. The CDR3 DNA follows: TGTGCCAGCAGCTTAGGACAGGGCCCTAAAGGCTACACCTTC. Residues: CASSLGQGPKGYTF.

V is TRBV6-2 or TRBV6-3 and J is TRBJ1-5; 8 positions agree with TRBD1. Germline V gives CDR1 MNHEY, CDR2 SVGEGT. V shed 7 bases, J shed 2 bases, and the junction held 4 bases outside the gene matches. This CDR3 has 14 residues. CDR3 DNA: TGTGCCAGCACAGGGGGCCGGGGCAATCAGCCCCAGCATTTT. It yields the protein CASTGGRGNQPQHF.

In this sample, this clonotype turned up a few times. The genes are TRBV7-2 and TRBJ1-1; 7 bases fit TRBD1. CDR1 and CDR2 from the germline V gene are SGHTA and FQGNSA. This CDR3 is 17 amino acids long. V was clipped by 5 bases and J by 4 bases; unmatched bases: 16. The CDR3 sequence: CASSGLVRGREGTEAFF. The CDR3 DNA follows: TGTGCCAGCAGCGGGTTGGTAAGGGGGCGCGAGGGCACTGAAGCTTTCTTT. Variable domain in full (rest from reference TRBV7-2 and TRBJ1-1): GAGVSQSPSNKVTEKGKDVELRCDPISGHTALYWYRQSLGQGLEFLIYFQGNSAPDKSGLPSDRFSAERTGGSVSTLTIQRTQQEDSAVYLCASSGLVRGREGTEAFFGQGTRLTVV.

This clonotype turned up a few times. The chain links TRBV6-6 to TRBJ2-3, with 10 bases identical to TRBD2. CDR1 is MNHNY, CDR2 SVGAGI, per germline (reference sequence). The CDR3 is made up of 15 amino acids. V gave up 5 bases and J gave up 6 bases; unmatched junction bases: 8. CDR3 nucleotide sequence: TGTGCCAGCAGTCTAATAGCGGGGGGTCCGGATACGCAGTATTTT. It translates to CASSLIAGGPDTQYF.

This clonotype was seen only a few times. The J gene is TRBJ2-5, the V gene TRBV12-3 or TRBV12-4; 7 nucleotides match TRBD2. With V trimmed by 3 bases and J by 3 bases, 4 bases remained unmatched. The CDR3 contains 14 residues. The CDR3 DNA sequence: TGTGCCAGCAGTTTCGCCCTAGCGGAAGAGACCCAGTACTTC. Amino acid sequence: CASSFALAEETQYF.

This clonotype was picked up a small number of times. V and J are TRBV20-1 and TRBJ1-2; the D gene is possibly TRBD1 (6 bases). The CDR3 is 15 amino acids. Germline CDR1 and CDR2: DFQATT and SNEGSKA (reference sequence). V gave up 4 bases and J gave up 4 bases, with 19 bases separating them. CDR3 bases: TGCAGTGCTATGGACAGAGACCACTCCTTCTATGGCTACACCTTC. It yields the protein CSAMDRDHSFYGYTF.